This T cell receptor (beta chain) was recorded in a study of blood T cell repertoires in COVID-19. One Seattle source followed patients from active infection through their disease course. The assay was immunoSEQ multiplex PCR, and TCRdb's table has in-frame clones only and misses some. Among roughly 200,000 clones listed, about four fifths were seen once. The CDR3 totals 14 residues. Germline CDR1 reads SGHRS; CDR2 reads YFSETQ. Trimming shortened V by 4 bases and J by 8 bases, and 17 bases separated the two germline ends. The specimen was peripheral blood. This chain connects TRBV5-1 to TRBJ2-3; D possibly corresponds to TRBD2 (5 bases). This TCR came from a woman aged 40 to 50 with COVID-19, enrolled during active disease. The CDR3 spells CASSLGGRGATQYF. Written as DNA, the CDR3 is TGCGCCAGCAGCCTGGGCGGGCGAGGAGCTACGCAGTATTTT.